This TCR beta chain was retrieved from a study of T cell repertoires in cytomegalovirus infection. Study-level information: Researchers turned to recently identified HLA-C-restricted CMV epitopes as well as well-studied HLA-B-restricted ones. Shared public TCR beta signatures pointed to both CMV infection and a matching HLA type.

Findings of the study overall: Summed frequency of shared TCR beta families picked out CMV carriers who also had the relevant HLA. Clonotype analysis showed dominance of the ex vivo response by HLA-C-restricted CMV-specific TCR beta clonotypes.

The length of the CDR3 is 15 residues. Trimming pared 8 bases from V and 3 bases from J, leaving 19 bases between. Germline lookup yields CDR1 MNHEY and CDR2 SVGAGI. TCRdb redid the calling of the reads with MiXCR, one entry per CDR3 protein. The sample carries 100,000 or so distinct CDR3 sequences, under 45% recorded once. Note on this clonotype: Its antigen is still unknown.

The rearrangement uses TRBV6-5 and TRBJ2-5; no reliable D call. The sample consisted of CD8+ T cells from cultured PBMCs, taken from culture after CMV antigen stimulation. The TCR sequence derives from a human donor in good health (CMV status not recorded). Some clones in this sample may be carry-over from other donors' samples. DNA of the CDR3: TGTGCCAGCGCCGACCCGGTTGGATCGGAAGAGACCCAGTACTTC. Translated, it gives CASADPVGSEETQYF.